This TCR beta chain was identified in a study of control samples from healthy donors and cancer patients. Profiled with immunoSEQ multiplex PCR; TCRdb holds only in-frame clones, not every one. The table includes roughly 370,000 clones, 90% detected once. In the case of this clone: Other DNA sequences from this sample encode an identical CDR3 as well.

Trimming removed 3 bases at V and 4 bases at J, with 6 bases between. The CDR3 extends over 13 amino acids. The J gene is TRBJ2-2, the V gene TRBV12-3 or TRBV12-4; D is undetermined. The sequenced material came from PBMCs. The receptor was isolated from a middle-aged man with head and neck cancer. This CDR3 is CASSFGGTGELFF. In DNA form, the CDR3 reads TGTGCCAGCAGTTTTGGCGGCACCGGGGAGCTGTTTTTT.